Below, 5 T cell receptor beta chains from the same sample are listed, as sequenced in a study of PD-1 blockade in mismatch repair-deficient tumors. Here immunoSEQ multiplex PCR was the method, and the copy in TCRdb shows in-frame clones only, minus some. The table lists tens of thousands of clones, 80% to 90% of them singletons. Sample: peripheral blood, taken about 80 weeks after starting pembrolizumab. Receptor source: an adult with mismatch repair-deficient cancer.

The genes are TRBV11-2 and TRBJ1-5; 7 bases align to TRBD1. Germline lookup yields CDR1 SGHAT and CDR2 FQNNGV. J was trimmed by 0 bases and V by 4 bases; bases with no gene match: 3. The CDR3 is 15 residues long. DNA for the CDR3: TGTGCCAGCAGCTCGGGACAGATTAGCAATCAGCCCCAGCATTTT. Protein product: CASSSGQISNQPQHF.

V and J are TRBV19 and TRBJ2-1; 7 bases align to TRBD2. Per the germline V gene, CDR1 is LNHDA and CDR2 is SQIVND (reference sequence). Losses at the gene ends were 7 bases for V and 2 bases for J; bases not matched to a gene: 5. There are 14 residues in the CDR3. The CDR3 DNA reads TGTGCCAGTACCCTAGCGGTAGCCTACAATGAGCAGTTCTTC. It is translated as CASTLAVAYNEQFF.

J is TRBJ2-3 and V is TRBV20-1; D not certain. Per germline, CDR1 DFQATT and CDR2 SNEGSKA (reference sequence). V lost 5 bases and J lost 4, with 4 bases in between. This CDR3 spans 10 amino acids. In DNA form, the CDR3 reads TGCAGTGCTGATGCAGATACGCAGTATTTT. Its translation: CSADADTQYF.

CDR3 loop: CASSLGQEYTEAFF. Written as DNA, the CDR3 is TGTGCCAGCAGCTTAGGACAAGAGTATACTGAAGCTTTCTTT. The genes are TRBV13 and TRBJ1-1; D not certain. V lost 0 bases, J lost 5 bases, and 10 bases lay in between. Per the germline V gene, CDR1 is PRHDT and CDR2 is FYEKMQ (reference sequence). CDR3 length: 14 residues.

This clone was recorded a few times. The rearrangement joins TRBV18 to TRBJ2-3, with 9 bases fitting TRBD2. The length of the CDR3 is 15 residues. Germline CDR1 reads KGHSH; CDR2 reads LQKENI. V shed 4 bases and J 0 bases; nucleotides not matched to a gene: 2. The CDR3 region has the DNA TGTGCCAGCTCACGACTAGCGGCTAGCACAGATACGCAGTATTTT. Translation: CASSRLAASTDTQYF.